A single sample gave rise to the 19 T cell receptor beta chains below, sequenced in a study of long-term antiretroviral therapy in people with HIV. Researchers ran immunoSEQ v3.0 at survey level. Sequenced by immunoSEQ multiplex PCR; TCRdb stores in-frame clones only, minus some. The sample holds 40,000 to 50,000 clones; approximately 94% are singletons and the top ten take roughly 2.1%. The sample consisted of unsorted PBMCs, taken just over 9 years after starting antiretroviral therapy. All receptors derive from a man younger than 40 with HIV.

The chain employs TRBV7-3 and TRBJ2-1; D tentatively reads TRBD1 or TRBD2 (5 bases each). V lost 8 bases, J lost 8 bases, and 10 bases lay in between. This CDR3 has 11 residues. CDR1 and CDR2 (germline): SGHTA, FQGTGA. The CDR3 DNA reads as TGTGCCAGCCTAAGAGGGGATGAGCAGTTCTTC. The encoded protein is CASLRGDEQFF.

This chain joins TRBV15 and TRBJ1-5; tentatively, D is TRBD1 (6 bases). The germline V gene encodes CDR1 LNHNV and CDR2 YYDKDF (reference sequence). The CDR3 covers 14 residues. V lost 6 bases to trimming and J lost 7 bases, with 16 bases between them. The CDR3 region is CATSPDRLGQPQHF. In nucleotides, the CDR3 is TGTGCCACCAGTCCTGACAGGTTGGGGCAGCCCCAGCATTTT.

This sequence joins TRBV7-9 and TRBJ2-7; no definite D call. Trimming cost V 6 bases and J 2 bases, with 11 bases left between them. Germline V lookup: CDR1 SEHNR, CDR2 FQNEAQ (reference sequence). The CDR3 is made up of 13 amino acids. The CDR3 region has the DNA TGTGCCAGCAGTTCAGGTCCTACCTACGAGCAGTACGTC. Its protein is CASSSGPTYEQYV.

This clone was found a few times. As DNA, the CDR3 is TGTGCCAGCAGCTCCTGGGTAGCCCTCGGATATGGCTACACCTTC. Translated: CASSSWVALGYGYTF. The chain combines TRBV7-9 with TRBJ1-2; D gene uncertain. The CDR3 contains 15 residues. Germline lookup yields CDR1 SEHNR and CDR2 FQNEAQ (reference sequence). Trimming shortened V by 4 bases and J by 5 bases, and 17 bases separated the two germline ends.

For the CDR3, the DNA is TGTGCCAGCAGCCCCCCCGGGGCCTCTGGAAACACCATATATTTT. Translating it yields CASSPPGASGNTIYF. The chain couples TRBV5-5 to TRBJ1-3; perhaps TRBD1 as D (5 bases). This CDR3 comprises 15 residues. Germline V lookup: CDR1 SGHKS, CDR2 YYEKEE (reference sequence). V was cut by 4 bases and J by 0 bases, with 11 bases left in between.

This clone was observed once. The rearrangement links TRBV2 to TRBJ2-7; D uncertain. The CDR3 contains 11 residues. Germline V gene data show CDR1 as SNHLY and CDR2 as FYNNEI. Trimming left V 10 bases short and J 9 bases short, with 16 bases between. The CDR3 region has the DNA TGTGCCACCAGAATGAACGGCGGGCAGTACTTC. Protein product: CATRMNGGQYF.

The table lists this clone with a count of one. This chain links TRBV7-9 with TRBJ1-1, with D tentatively TRBD1 (5 bases). This CDR3 is 13 amino acids long. V lost 5 bases to trimming and J lost 6 bases, with 13 bases between them. Germline CDR1 reads SEHNR; CDR2 reads FQNEAQ (reference sequence). The CDR3 protein is CASSGQGGPEAFF. DNA for the CDR3: TGTGCCAGCAGCGGTCAGGGTGGGCCTGAAGCTTTCTTT.

This chain uses TRBV11-3 with TRBJ2-1; D is perhaps TRBD1 or TRBD2 (5 bases each). Germline V lookup: CDR1 SGHNT, CDR2 YENEEA. The V end lost 5 bases, the J end lost 1 base, and 9 bases lay between the germline ends. The CDR3 is 14 amino acids. CDR3: CASSPEGSYNEQFF. The DNA of the CDR3 is TGTGCCAGCAGCCCAGAGGGGTCCTACAATGAGCAGTTCTTC.

The gene calls are TRBV6-1 and TRBJ1-1; D may be TRBD1 (5 bases). Germline-derived CDR1 and CDR2 are MNHNS and SASEGT. The length of the CDR3 is 13 residues. Trimming stripped 6 bases from V and 7 bases from J, with 15 bases between. The CDR3: CASRPIGAGEAFF. The CDR3 bases are TGTGCCAGCAGACCTATAGGGGCAGGTGAAGCTTTCTTT.

The V and J genes are TRBV10-3 and TRBJ2-5; weak D call: TRBD1 (6 bases). Germline values: CDR1 ENHRY, CDR2 SYGVKD. V dropped 3 bases and J dropped 4 bases, with 21 bases sitting between them. The CDR3 is made up of 17 amino acids. The CDR3 coding sequence is TGTGCCATCAGTGAATCGACAGGACTGGGCCCCCCAGAGACCCAGTACTTC. This sequence encodes CAISESTGLGPPETQYF.

This rearrangement joins TRBV28 to TRBJ2-5; D may be TRBD2 (6 bases). Trimming stripped 8 bases from V and 2 bases from J, with 15 bases between. The CDR3 length is 14 residues. The germline V gene encodes CDR1 MDHEN and CDR2 SYDVKM. The CDR3 sequence is CASERGRQQETQYF. CDR3 in DNA: TGTGCCAGCGAACGGGGGAGGCAGCAAGAGACCCAGTACTTC.

The chain is built from TRBV14 and TRBJ2-1; D gene unclear. Germline lookup yields CDR1 SGHDN and CDR2 FVKESK. The V gene lost 4 bases and the J gene lost 7 bases, with 14 bases spanning the gap. The CDR3 consists of 14 residues. CDR3 DNA: TGTGCCAGCAGCCTCCTCCCGACGCAGAATGAGCAGTTCTTC. Translated, it gives CASSLLPTQNEQFF.

The CDR3 nucleotides read TGTGCCAGTAGTTATTGGGGGACAATAAACGGGGACACTGAAGCTTTCTTT. Translation gives CASSYWGTINGDTEAFF. J is TRBJ1-1 and V is TRBV19; possibly TRBD1 for D (6 bases). V gave up 5 bases and J gave up 3 bases, with 22 bases separating them. The CDR3 extends over 17 amino acids. Germline V gene lookup returns CDR1 LNHDA and CDR2 SQIVND (reference sequence).

The chain combines TRBV2 with TRBJ2-2, with TRBD1 matching over 7 bases. V gave up 7 bases and J gave up 1 base; unmatched junction bases: 3. In germline, CDR1 is SNHLY, CDR2 FYNNEI. This CDR3 is built from 14 residues. Here the CDR3 reads CASTRDRNTGELFF. DNA for the CDR3: TGTGCCAGCACTCGGGACAGGAACACCGGGGAGCTGTTTTTT.

The rearrangement uses TRBV11-2 and TRBJ2-5; no definite D call. The CDR3 contains 15 residues. The V and J ends lost 3 bases and 2 bases respectively, with 13 bases between them. Germline values: CDR1 SGHAT, CDR2 FQNNGV. CDR3 nucleotide sequence: TGTGCCAGCAGCTTTTCCGTTTTGGGACAAGAGACCCAGTACTTC. Its protein product is CASSFSVLGQETQYF.

The chain combines TRBV6-5 with TRBJ2-6, with D uncertain. This CDR3 spans 16 amino acids. Trimming stripped 4 bases from V and 0 bases from J, with 10 bases between. Looked up from germline, CDR1 is MNHEY and CDR2 is SVGAGI. This CDR3 reads CASSLRISSGANVLTF. Here the CDR3 DNA reads TGTGCCAGCAGTTTGCGGATCAGCTCTGGGGCCAACGTCCTGACTTTC.

This chain uses TRBV7-6 with TRBJ2-3; 7 nucleotides agree with TRBD2. Germline assignment: CDR1 SGHVS and CDR2 FNYEAQ. The CDR3 has 16 amino acids. V was pared by 5 bases and J by 3 bases, with 11 bases of the junction left unmatched. This chain's CDR3 is CASSPQASGATDTQYF. The CDR3 nucleotides read TGTGCCAGCAGCCCCCAAGCGAGCGGGGCAACAGATACGCAGTATTTT. Full variable domain (remainder filled in from reference TRBV7-6 and TRBJ2-3): GAGVSQSPRYKVTKRGQDVALRCDPISGHVSLYWYRQALGQGPEFLTYFNYEAQQDKSGLPNDRFSAERPEGSISTLTIQRTEQRDSAMYRCASSPQASGATDTQYFGPGTRLTVL.

The J gene is TRBJ2-2, the V gene TRBV2; 10 bases are a match to TRBD1. The germline V gene has CDR1 SNHLY and CDR2 FYNNEI. V shed 8 bases, J shed 8 bases, and the junction held 8 bases outside the gene matches. This CDR3 is built from 14 residues. The CDR3 spells CASWDRGEDGELFF. The CDR3, as DNA: TGTGCCAGCTGGGACAGGGGCGAAGATGGGGAGCTGTTTTTT.

The chain combines TRBV10-3 with TRBJ1-5; 7 bases align to TRBD1. Trimming cost V 3 bases and J 0 bases; bases outside gene matches: 5. The CDR3 spans 16 residues. The V gene's germline CDR1 is ENHRY and CDR2 SYGVKD. CDR3 loop: CAISDRGTDSNQPQHF. CDR3 DNA sequence: TGTGCCATCAGTGATCGTGGGACAGATAGCAATCAGCCCCAGCATTTT.